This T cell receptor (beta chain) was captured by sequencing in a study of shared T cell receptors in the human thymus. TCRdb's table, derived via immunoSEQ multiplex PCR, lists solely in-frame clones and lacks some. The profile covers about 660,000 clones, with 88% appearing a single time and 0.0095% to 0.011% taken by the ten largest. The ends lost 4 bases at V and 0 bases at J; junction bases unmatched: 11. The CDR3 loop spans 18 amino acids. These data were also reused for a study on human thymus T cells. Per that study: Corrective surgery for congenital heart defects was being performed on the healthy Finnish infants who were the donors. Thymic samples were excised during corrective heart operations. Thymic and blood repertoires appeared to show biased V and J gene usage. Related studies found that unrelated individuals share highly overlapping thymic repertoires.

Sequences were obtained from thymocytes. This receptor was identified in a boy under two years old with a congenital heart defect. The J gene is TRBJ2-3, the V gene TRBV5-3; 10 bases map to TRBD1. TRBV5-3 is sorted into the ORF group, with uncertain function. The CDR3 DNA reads TGTGCCAGAAGCCCCTCAGCACCGGACAGGGGGAGCACAGATACGCAGTATTTT. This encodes CARSPSAPDRGSTDTQYF.